One sample yielded the 25 T cell receptor beta chains listed below, sequenced in a study of blood T cell repertoires in COVID-19. Clones were sequenced by immunoSEQ multiplex PCR, and TCRdb holds only the in-frame ones, with some missing. Seen here are a few hundred thousand clones, roughly 90% observed once, and the top ten hold about 2%. Sequenced: peripheral blood. Source of these receptors: a woman between 55 and 75 years old with COVID-19, enrolled during active disease.

The genes are TRBV3-1 (or the pseudogene TRBV3-2) and TRBJ2-7, with 9 positions matching TRBD2. J lost 6 bases, V lost 3 bases, and 3 bases had no gene match. The length of the CDR3 is 13 residues. Germline V gene data show CDR1 as LGHDT and CDR2 as YNNKEL (reference sequence). The CDR3 DNA follows: TGTGCCAGCAGCCATAGCGGGGGAGGCGAGCAGTACTTC. Protein product: CASSHSGGGEQYF.

The rearrangement joins TRBV5-6 to TRBJ2-7; maybe TRBD1 (5 bases). CDR1 is SGHDT and CDR2 is YYEEEE in the germline V gene. The CDR3 extends over 15 amino acids. The ends were cut back, 0 bases at V and 0 bases at J, with 10 bases in the middle. The CDR3 sequence: CASSLAQGISYEQYF. The CDR3 nucleotides are TGTGCCAGCAGCTTGGCCCAGGGAATCTCCTACGAGCAGTACTTC.

The chain combines TRBV3-1 (or the pseudogene TRBV3-2) with TRBJ2-7, with 7 bases lining up with TRBD1. In germline, CDR1 is LGHDT, CDR2 YNNKEL (reference sequence). J lost 1 base, V lost 1 base, and 4 bases had no gene match. The CDR3 has 15 residues. The CDR3 region is CASSQANRGSYEQYF. The CDR3 nucleotides read TGTGCCAGCAGCCAAGCTAACAGGGGATCCTACGAGCAGTACTTC.

The chain carries TRBV7-6 and TRBJ2-2; a weak D match, TRBD1 (6 bases). Germline assignment: CDR1 SGHVS and CDR2 FNYEAQ. The CDR3 covers 15 residues. Trimming took 5 bases from V and 0 from J, leaving 10 bases between them. The CDR3 spells CASSPTGSNTGELFF. The CDR3 region has the DNA TGTGCCAGCAGCCCGACAGGTTCGAACACCGGGGAGCTGTTTTTT. Using reference TRBV7-6 and TRBJ2-2 for the parts outside the CDR3, the full variable domain is GAGVSQSPRYKVTKRGQDVALRCDPISGHVSLYWYRQALGQGPEFLTYFNYEAQQDKSGLPNDRFSAERPEGSISTLTIQRTEQRDSAMYRCASSPTGSNTGELFFGEGSRLTVL.

The chain is built from TRBV5-1 and TRBJ2-3; D is unclear. CDR1 and CDR2 (germline): SGHRS, YFSETQ. Trimming removed 4 bases from V and 0 bases from J, with 9 bases in between. The CDR3 is 14 amino acids. The chain's CDR3 is CASSSTTSTDTQYF. CDR3 in DNA: TGCGCCAGCAGCAGTACTACTAGCACAGATACGCAGTATTTT.

This chain links TRBV11-2 with TRBJ1-3; 8 bases fit TRBD1. Germline V lookup: CDR1 SGHAT, CDR2 FQNNGV. J gave up 4 bases and V 2 bases, and 4 bases lay outside the gene matches. CDR3 length: 15 amino acids. CDR3 amino acids: CASSLSRDRGNTIYF. The CDR3 bases are TGTGCCAGCAGCTTATCCCGGGACAGGGGAAACACCATATATTTT.

The chain uses TRBV3-1 (or the pseudogene TRBV3-2) and TRBJ1-3; D possibly corresponds to TRBD1 (6 bases). V lost 3 bases and J 0 bases, leaving 12 bases between the germline ends. This CDR3 has 16 residues. Germline-derived CDR1 and CDR2 are LGHDT and YNNKEL (reference sequence). The CDR3 protein is CASSHRRGISGNTIYF. CDR3 in DNA: TGTGCCAGCAGCCATAGAAGGGGGATCTCTGGAAACACCATATATTTT.

This clone was counted only a few times. The gene calls are TRBV10-3 and TRBJ1-2, with 11 bases matching TRBD1. Germline V gene lookup returns CDR1 ENHRY and CDR2 SYGVKD. V was clipped by 4 bases and J by 8 bases; unmatched bases: 12. The CDR3 runs to 16 residues. CDR3 in DNA: TGTGCCATCAGTGGGGTAACGGGGACAGGGGGTATCGGCTACACCTTC. Translating it yields CAISGVTGTGGIGYTF.

This clone was observed a few times. The rearrangement joins TRBV7-9 to TRBJ2-1, with D possibly TRBD1 on 7 matching bases. Trimming shortened V by 2 bases and J by 9 bases, and 11 bases separated the two germline ends. The CDR3 spans 13 residues. CDR1 is SEHNR, CDR2 FQNEAQ, per germline (reference sequence). CDR3 sequence: CASSLLQGGEQFF. The CDR3 DNA is TGTGCCAGCAGCTTATTGCAGGGGGGTGAGCAGTTCTTC.

The V and J genes are TRBV9 and TRBJ2-7; D gene uncertain. With 0 bases removed from V and 7 bases from J, the gap between germline ends came to 11 bases. The CDR3 is made up of 13 amino acids. The germline V gene encodes CDR1 SGDLS and CDR2 YYNGEE. CDR3 bases: TGTGCCAGCAGCGTAGACGAATCCCGGGAGCAGTACTTC. It specifies CASSVDESREQYF.

This chain connects TRBV6-2 or TRBV6-3 to TRBJ1-6; D unclear. Germline CDR1 reads MNHEY; CDR2 reads SVGEGT. The ends were cut back, 5 bases at V and 6 bases at J, with 14 bases in the middle. The CDR3 consists of 15 residues. The CDR3 sequence is CASSPVSALNSPLHF. CDR3 nucleotides: TGTGCCAGCAGTCCCGTAAGCGCGCTTAATTCACCCCTCCACTTT.

The chain carries TRBV3-1 (or the pseudogene TRBV3-2) and TRBJ1-1; a possible D gene is TRBD1 (6 bases). The V end was cut by 6 bases, the J end by 0 bases, with 11 bases between. The CDR3 is 14 amino acids. Germline V gives CDR1 LGHDT, CDR2 YNNKEL (reference sequence). The CDR3 coding sequence is TGTGCCAGCAGGACACAGGGACTGAACACTGAAGCTTTCTTT. This translates into CASRTQGLNTEAFF.

This chain connects TRBV30 to TRBJ2-7, with a tentative D call TRBD2 (6 bases). This CDR3 spans 15 amino acids. V was trimmed by 1 base and J by 0 bases, leaving 13 bases between them. CDR1 and CDR2 (germline): GTSNPN, SVGIG (reference sequence). DNA of the CDR3: TGTGCCTGGAGTGCGGGGGTAGAGGTCTCCTACGAGCAGTACTTC. The encoded protein is CAWSAGVEVSYEQYF.

The chain uses TRBV7-2 and TRBJ1-2, with 10 bases matching TRBD1. The germline gives CDR1 SGHTA, CDR2 FQGNSA. The CDR3 length is 15 residues. With V trimmed by 1 base and J by 4 bases, 3 bases remained unmatched. For the CDR3, the DNA is TGTGCCAGCAGCTTAGGGACAGGGGGAACCTATGGCTACACCTTC. This translates into CASSLGTGGTYGYTF.

In this sample, this clone turned up once. The rearrangement links TRBV7-2 to TRBJ2-7; TRBD1 aligns across 10 bases. CDR1 is SGHTA and CDR2 is FQGNSA in the germline V gene. Unmatched junction bases numbered 6, after V lost 3 bases and J lost 7 bases. CDR3 length: 14 residues. CDR3 sequence reads: CASSLGQGTVEQYF. Here the CDR3 DNA reads TGTGCCAGCAGCTTGGGACAGGGGACCGTGGAGCAGTACTTC.

The chain has TRBV7-2 and TRBJ1-2, with TRBD1 matching over 8 bases. Germline V gene lookup returns CDR1 SGHTA and CDR2 FQGNSA. Germline trimming cut 2 bases from V and 7 bases from J; bases unmatched to any gene: 3. This CDR3 comprises 13 residues. The CDR3 protein is CASSLYTGGGYTF. The CDR3 coding sequence is TGTGCCAGCAGCTTATACACAGGGGGTGGCTACACCTTC.

The CDR3 loop reads CASSIRGAINQPQHF. CDR3 coding DNA: TGTGCCAGTAGTATACGGGGGGCGATCAATCAGCCCCAGCATTTT. The chain couples TRBV19 to TRBJ1-5, with a possible D match to TRBD1 (6 bases). This CDR3 spans 15 amino acids. Germline V lookup: CDR1 LNHDA, CDR2 SQIVND (reference sequence). Trimming left V 2 bases short and J 3 bases short, with 11 bases between.

The CDR3 sequence is CASSPTGGANTGELFF. The DNA for the CDR3 is TGTGCCAGCAGCCCGACAGGGGGGGCGAACACCGGGGAGCTGTTTTTT. V and J are TRBV7-9 and TRBJ2-2, with 9 bases aligning to TRBD1. CDR3 length equals 16 residues. Germline-derived CDR1 and CDR2 are SEHNR and FQNEAQ (reference sequence). V lost 5 bases and J lost 0; bases outside the gene matches: 4.

For the CDR3, the DNA is TGTGCCAGCAGGCGACCGGGACAGGGGTCAGCCGATACGCAGTATTTT. Translating it yields CASRRPGQGSADTQYF. This rearrangement joins TRBV27 to TRBJ2-3; 10 bases align to TRBD1. The CDR3 length is 16 residues. V gave up 6 bases and J gave up 6 bases; unmatched junction bases: 12. Germline V gives CDR1 MNHEY, CDR2 SMNVEV (reference sequence).

This rearrangement joins TRBV29-1 to TRBJ2-5; the match to TRBD2 covers 7 bases. With 1 base clipped from V and 7 bases from J, the junction kept 3 bases outside the gene matches. CDR1 and CDR2 from the germline V gene are SQVTM and ANQGSEA. The CDR3 length is 12 residues. This chain's CDR3 is CSVEAGGRTQYF. CDR3 DNA: TGCAGCGTTGAAGCCGGGGGGAGGACCCAGTACTTC.

In nucleotides, the CDR3 is TGTGCCAGCAGTGAAAGAGGGACAGGGTCGGCTGGCTACACCTTC. Protein product: CASSERGTGSAGYTF. V and J are TRBV2 and TRBJ1-2, with 9 positions matching TRBD1. V was pared by 2 bases and J by 7 bases, with 8 bases of the junction left unmatched. This CDR3 region has 15 residues. Germline-derived CDR1 and CDR2 are SNHLY and FYNNEI. Full variable domain (missing parts from reference TRBV2 and TRBJ1-2): EPEVTQTPSHQVTQMGQEVILRCVPISNHLYFYWYRQILGQKVEFLVSFYNNEISEKSEIFDDQFSVERPDGSNFTLKIRSTKLEDSAMYFCASSERGTGSAGYTFGSGTRLTVV.

The chain carries TRBV11-2 and TRBJ2-1; the match to TRBD2 covers 9 bases. The CDR3 runs 14 residues. Germline loops: CDR1 SGHAT, CDR2 FQNNGV. After removal of 5 bases from V and 4 bases from J, the junction contained 3 bases not matched to a gene. The CDR3 DNA reads as TGTGCCAGCAGCCCTAGCGGGAAATACAATGAGCAGTTCTTC. Translating it yields CASSPSGKYNEQFF. The full variable domain, its missing parts supplied by reference TRBV11-2 and TRBJ2-1, is EAGVAQSPRYKIIEKRQSVAFWCNPISGHATLYWYQQILGQGPKLLIQFQNNGVVDDSQLPKDRFSAERLKGVDSTLKIQPAKLEDSAVYLCASSPSGKYNEQFFGPGTRLTVL.

J is TRBJ1-5 and V is TRBV2, with 9 positions matching TRBD1. Germline CDR1 SNHLY, CDR2 FYNNEI. Trimming at V came to 5 bases and at J to 5 bases, leaving 4 bases not matched to a gene. This CDR3 contains 14 residues. The CDR3 protein is CASSPGQGYQPQHF. Written as DNA, the CDR3 is TGTGCCAGCAGTCCGGGACAGGGCTATCAGCCCCAGCATTTT.

The chain links TRBV9 to TRBJ1-2; D is uncertain. The germline V and J ends were trimmed by 3 bases and 1 base, with 13 bases remaining between them. Looked up from germline, CDR1 is SGDLS and CDR2 is YYNGEE. CDR3 length: 15 amino acids. The CDR3 nucleotides are TGTGCCAGCAGCGCATCCGGGGTATATAACTATGGCTACACCTTC. Its protein product is CASSASGVYNYGYTF. Together with reference TRBV9 and TRBJ1-2, the CDR3 gives the full variable domain: DSGVTQTPKHLITATGQRVTLRCSPRSGDLSVYWYQQSLDQGLQFLIQYYNGEERAKGNILERFSAQQFPDLHSELNLSSLELGDSALYFCASSASGVYNYGYTFGSGTRLTVV.

V is TRBV5-1 and J is TRBJ2-1, with a tentative D call TRBD2 (6 bases). The V gene's germline CDR1 is SGHRS and CDR2 YFSETQ. Trimming cost V 4 bases and J 10 bases, with 18 bases left between them. This CDR3 has 14 amino acids. CDR3 in DNA: TGCGCCAGCAGCGCCGGGCACCCGGGGGACGAGCAGTTCTTC. Amino acid sequence: CASSAGHPGDEQFF. Complete variable domain (other parts from reference TRBV5-1 and TRBJ2-1): KAGVTQTPRYLIKTRGQQVTLSCSPISGHRSVSWYQQTPGQGLQFLFEYFSETQRNKGNFPGRFSGRQFSNSRSEMNVSTLELGDSALYLCASSAGHPGDEQFFGPGTRLTVL.